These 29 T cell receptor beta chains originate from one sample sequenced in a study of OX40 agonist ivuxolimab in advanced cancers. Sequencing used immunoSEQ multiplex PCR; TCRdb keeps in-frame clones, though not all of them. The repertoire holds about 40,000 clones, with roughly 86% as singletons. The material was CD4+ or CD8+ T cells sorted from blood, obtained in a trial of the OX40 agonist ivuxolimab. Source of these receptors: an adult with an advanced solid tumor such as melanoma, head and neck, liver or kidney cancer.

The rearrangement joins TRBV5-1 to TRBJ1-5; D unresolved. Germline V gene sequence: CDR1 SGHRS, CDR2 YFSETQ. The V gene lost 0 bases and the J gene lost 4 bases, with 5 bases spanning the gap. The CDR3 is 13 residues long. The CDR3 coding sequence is TGCGCCAGCAGCTTGGGTGCTAATCAGCCCCAGCATTTT. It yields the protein CASSLGANQPQHF.

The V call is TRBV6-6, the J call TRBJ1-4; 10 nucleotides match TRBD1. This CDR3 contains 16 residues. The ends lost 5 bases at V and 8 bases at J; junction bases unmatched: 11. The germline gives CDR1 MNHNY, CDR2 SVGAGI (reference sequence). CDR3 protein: CASSRQGQGIEEKLFF. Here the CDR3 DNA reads TGTGCCAGCAGTCGTCAGGGACAGGGGATAGAGGAAAAACTGTTTTTT.

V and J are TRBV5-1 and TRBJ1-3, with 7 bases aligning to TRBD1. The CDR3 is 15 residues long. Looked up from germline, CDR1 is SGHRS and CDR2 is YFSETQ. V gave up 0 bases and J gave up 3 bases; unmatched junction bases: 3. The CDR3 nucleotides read TGCGCCAGCAGCTTGGGAGGGGGCAGTGGAAACACCATATATTTT. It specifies CASSLGGGSGNTIYF. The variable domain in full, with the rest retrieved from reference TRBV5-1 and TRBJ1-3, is KAGVTQTPRYLIKTRGQQVTLSCSPISGHRSVSWYQQTPGQGLQFLFEYFSETQRNKGNFPGRFSGRQFSNSRSEMNVSTLELGDSALYLCASSLGGGSGNTIYFGEGSWLTVV.

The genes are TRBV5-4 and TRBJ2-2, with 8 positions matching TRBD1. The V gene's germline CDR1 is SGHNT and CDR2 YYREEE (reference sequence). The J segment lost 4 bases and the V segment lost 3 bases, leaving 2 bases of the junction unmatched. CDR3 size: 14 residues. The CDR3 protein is CASSSGQGTGELFF. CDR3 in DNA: TGTGCCAGCAGCTCCGGACAGGGCACCGGGGAGCTGTTTTTT.

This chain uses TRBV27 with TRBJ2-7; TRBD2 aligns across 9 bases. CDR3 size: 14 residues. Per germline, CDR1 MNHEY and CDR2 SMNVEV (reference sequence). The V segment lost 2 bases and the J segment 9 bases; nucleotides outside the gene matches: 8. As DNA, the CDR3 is TGTGCCAGCAGTTTAAGCGGGACTAGCAGCGGGCAGTACTTC. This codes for CASSLSGTSSGQYF.

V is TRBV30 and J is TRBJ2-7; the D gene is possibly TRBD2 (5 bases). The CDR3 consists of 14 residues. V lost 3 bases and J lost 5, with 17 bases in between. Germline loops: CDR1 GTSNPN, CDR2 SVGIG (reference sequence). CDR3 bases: TGTGCCTGGAGCCCCGGGATACAAACTAACGAGCAGTACTTC. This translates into CAWSPGIQTNEQYF.

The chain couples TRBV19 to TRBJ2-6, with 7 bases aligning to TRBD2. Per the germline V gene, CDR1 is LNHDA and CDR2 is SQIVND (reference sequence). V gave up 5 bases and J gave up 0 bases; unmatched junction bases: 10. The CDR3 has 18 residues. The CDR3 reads CASSLLGGVSSGANVLTF. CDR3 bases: TGTGCCAGTAGTCTTTTGGGGGGGGTGAGCTCTGGGGCCAACGTCCTGACTTTC.

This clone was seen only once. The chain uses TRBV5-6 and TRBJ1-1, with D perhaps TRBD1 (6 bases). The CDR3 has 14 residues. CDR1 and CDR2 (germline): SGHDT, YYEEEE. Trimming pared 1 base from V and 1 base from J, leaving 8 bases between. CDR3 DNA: TGTGCCAGCAGCTTGTGGACAGCGAACACTGAAGCTTTCTTT. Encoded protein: CASSLWTANTEAFF.

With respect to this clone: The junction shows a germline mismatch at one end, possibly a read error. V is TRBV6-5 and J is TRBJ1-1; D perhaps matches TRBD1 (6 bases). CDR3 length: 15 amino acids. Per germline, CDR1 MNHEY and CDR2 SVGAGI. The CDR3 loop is CASSPGGGGRRKTVF. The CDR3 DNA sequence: TGTGCCAGCAGCCCCGGGGGTGGGGGCCGCCGGAAGACGGTCTTT.

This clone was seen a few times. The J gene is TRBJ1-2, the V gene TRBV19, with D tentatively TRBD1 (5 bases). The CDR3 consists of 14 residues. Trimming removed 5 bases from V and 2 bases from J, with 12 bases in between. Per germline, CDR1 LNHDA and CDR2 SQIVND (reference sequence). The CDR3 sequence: CASSPGRGNYGYTF. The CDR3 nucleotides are TGTGCCAGTAGTCCGGGACGGGGGAACTATGGCTACACCTTC.

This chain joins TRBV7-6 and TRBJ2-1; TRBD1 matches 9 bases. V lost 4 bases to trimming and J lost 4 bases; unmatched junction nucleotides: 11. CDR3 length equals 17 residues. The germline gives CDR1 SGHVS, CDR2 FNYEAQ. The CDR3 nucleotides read TGTGCCAGCAGCTCGCGTCAAACAGGGGGCGCGTACAATGAGCAGTTCTTC. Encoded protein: CASSSRQTGGAYNEQFF.

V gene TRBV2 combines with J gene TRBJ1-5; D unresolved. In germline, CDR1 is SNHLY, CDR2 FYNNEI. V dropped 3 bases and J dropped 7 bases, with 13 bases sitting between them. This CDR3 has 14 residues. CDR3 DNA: TGTGCCAGCAGTGACTCGGTTTCGGGACAGCCCCAGCATTTT. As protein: CASSDSVSGQPQHF.

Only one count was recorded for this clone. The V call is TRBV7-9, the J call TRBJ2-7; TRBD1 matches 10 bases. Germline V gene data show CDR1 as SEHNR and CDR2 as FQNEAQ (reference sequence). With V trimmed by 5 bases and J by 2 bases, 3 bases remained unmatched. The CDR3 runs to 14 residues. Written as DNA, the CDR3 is TGTGCCAGCAGCAGAGGACAGGGGGCCTACGAGCAGTACTTC. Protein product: CASSRGQGAYEQYF.

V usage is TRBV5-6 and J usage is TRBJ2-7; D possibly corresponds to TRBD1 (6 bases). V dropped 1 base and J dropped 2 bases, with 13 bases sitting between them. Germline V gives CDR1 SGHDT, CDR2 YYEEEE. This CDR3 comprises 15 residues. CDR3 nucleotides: TGTGCCAGCAGCTTGTGTCGGCAGGGGACCTACGAGCAGTACTTC. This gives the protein CASSLCRQGTYEQYF.

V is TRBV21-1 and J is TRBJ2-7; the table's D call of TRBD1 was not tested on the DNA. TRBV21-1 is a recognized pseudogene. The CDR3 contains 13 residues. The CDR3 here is CASSTPDRSEQYF. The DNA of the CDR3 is TGTGCCAGCAGCACCCCGGACAGGTCCGAGCAGTACTTC.

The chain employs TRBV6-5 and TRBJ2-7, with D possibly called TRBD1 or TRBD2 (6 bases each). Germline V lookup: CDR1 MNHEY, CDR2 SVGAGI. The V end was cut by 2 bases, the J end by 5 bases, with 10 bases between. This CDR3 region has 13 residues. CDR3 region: CASSYGGGDEQYF. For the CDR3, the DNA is TGTGCCAGCAGTTACGGAGGGGGAGACGAGCAGTACTTC.

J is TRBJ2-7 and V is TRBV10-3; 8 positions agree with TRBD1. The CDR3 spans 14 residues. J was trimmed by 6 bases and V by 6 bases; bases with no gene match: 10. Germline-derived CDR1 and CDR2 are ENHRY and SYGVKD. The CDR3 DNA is TGTGCCATCAGGGGTGGACAGGGTGACTCCGAGCAGTACTTC. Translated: CAIRGGQGDSEQYF.

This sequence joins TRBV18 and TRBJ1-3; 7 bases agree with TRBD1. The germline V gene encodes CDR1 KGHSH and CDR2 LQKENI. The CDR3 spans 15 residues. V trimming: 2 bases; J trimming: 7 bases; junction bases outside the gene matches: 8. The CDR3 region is CASSPSQGDSNTIYF. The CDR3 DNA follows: TGTGCCAGCTCACCAAGCCAGGGGGACTCGAACACCATATATTTT.

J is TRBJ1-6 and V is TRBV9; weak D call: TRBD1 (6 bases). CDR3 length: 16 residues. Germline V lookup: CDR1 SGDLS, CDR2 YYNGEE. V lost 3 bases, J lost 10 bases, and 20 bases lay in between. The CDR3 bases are TGTGCCAGCAGCGCCGAACAGGGACGACCTGGATCACCCCTCCACTTT. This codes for CASSAEQGRPGSPLHF.

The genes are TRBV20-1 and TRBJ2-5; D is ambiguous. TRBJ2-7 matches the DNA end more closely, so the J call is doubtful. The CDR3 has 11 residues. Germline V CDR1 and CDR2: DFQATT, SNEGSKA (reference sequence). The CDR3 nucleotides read TGCAGTGTATTATTGGAGTACGAGCAGTACTTC. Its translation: CSVLLEYEQYF.

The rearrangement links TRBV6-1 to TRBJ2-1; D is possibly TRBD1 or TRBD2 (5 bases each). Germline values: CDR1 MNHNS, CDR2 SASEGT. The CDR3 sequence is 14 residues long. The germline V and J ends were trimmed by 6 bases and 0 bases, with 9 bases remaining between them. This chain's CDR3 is CASSRDRSYNEQFF. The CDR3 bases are TGTGCCAGCAGCCGGGACCGCTCCTACAATGAGCAGTTCTTC.

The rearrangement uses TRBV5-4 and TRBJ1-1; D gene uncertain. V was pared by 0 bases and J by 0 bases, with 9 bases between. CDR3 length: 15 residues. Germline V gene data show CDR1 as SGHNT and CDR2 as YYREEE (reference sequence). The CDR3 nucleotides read TGTGCCAGCAGCTTGGATGGTGGGGTGAACACTGAAGCTTTCTTT. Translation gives CASSLDGGVNTEAFF.

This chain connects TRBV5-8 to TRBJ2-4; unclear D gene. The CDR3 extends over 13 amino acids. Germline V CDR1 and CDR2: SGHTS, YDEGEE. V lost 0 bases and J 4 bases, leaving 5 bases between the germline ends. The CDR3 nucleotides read TGTGCCAGCAGCTTGGACATTAAAAACATTCAGTACTTC. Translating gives CASSLDIKNIQYF.

CDR3 sequence reads: CASSLARNTIYF. The CDR3 bases are TGTGCCAGCAGCTTGGCTAGAAACACCATATATTTT. This chain connects TRBV7-2 to TRBJ1-3; D remains unclear. Germline CDR1 reads SGHTA; CDR2 reads FQGNSA. Trimming stripped 3 bases from V and 5 bases from J, with 5 bases between. The CDR3 spans 12 residues.

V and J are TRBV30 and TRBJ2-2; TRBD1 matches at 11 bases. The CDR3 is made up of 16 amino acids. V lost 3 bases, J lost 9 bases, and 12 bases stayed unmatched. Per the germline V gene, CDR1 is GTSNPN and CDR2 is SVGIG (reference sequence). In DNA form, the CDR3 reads TGTGCCTGGAGGACCGGGACAGGGGGGTTGGCGTGGGAGCTGTTTTTT. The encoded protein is CAWRTGTGGLAWELFF.

CDR3 loop: CASSPRQGASGYGYTF. The CDR3 DNA is TGTGCCAGCAGCCCTAGGCAGGGGGCGTCAGGCTATGGCTACACCTTC. The chain has TRBV5-6 and TRBJ1-2, with 8 bases identical to TRBD1. Germline V lookup: CDR1 SGHDT, CDR2 YYEEEE. This CDR3 is 16 amino acids long. Trimming removed 4 bases from V and 4 bases from J; junction bases left unmatched: 12.

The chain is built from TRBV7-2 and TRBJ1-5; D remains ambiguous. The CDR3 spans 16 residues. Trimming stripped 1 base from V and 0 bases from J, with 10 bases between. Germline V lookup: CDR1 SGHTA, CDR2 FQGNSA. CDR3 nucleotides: TGTGCCAGCAGCTTAGAGTTGGCGTATAGCAATCAGCCCCAGCATTTT. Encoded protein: CASSLELAYSNQPQHF.

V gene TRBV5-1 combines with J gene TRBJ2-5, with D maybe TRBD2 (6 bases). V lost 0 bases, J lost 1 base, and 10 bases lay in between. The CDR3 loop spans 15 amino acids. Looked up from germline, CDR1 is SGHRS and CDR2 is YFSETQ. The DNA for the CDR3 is TGCGCCAGCAGCTTGGGTGGAGGGGCCCAAGAGACCCAGTACTTC. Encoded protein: CASSLGGGAQETQYF.

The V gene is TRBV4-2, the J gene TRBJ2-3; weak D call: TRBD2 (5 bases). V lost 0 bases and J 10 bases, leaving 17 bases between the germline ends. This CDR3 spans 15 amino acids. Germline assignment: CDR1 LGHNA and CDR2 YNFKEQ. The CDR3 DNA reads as TGTGCCAGCAGCCAAGAGGGCGGGTGGGAGTTTGCGCAGTATTTT. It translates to CASSQEGGWEFAQYF.